This T cell receptor beta chain was recovered during a study of CD8 T cells in Susac syndrome. Study findings and constraints: By the study's own acknowledgment, its TCR sequencing and HLA analysis included relatively few individuals.

When the RNA was reverse transcribed, random hexamers were used with an input of about 0.5 to 1 ug. TCRdb passed the immunoSEQ multiplex PCR reads through MiXCR, listing each CDR3 protein once. Here the sample spans 330,000 or so distinct CDR3 sequences, around nine tenths being singletons. V was clipped by 0 bases and J by 1 base, with 7 bases between them. Germline CDR1 is SGDLS and CDR2 is YYNGEE. There are 14 residues in the CDR3. In the case of this clonotype: The antigen is undetermined.

The clonotype comes from a human donor with multiple sclerosis. V usage is TRBV9 and J usage is TRBJ1-1; D remains ambiguous. The source material was CD8+ T cells from PBMCs. CDR3 bases: TGTGCCAGCAGCGTAGAGGGTTGGAACACTGAAGCTTTCTTT. Translation: CASSVEGWNTEAFF.